Below, 29 T cell receptor beta chains from the same sample are listed, as sequenced in a study of cytomegalovirus exposure and HLA in healthy donors. With 60 Vbeta and 13 Jbeta primers, the PCR was carried out. Measured with immunoSEQ multiplex PCR; TCRdb has only the in-frame clones, and not every one. This table holds 130,000 to 150,000 clones. The sample was PBMCs. The receptors here all came from a male donor in good health and CMV-seronegative.

The V call is TRBV21-1, the J call TRBJ2-5; the table assigns TRBD1, which was not confirmed against the DNA. TRBV21-1 is a pseudogene segment. The CDR3 sequence is 16 residues long. The CDR3, as DNA: TGTGCCAGCAGCAAAGGGGCTGGGACAGGGGTAGAGACCCAGTACTTC. It encodes CASSKGAGTGVETQYF.

The CDR3 here is CASRGAGPYGYTF. CDR3 in DNA: TGTGCCAGCAGGGGGGCAGGGCCCTATGGCTACACCTTC. The chain carries TRBV25-1 and TRBJ1-2, with D perhaps matching TRBD1 (6 bases). Trimming shortened V by 6 bases and J by 4 bases, and 12 bases separated the two germline ends. Germline V gene data show CDR1 as MGHDK and CDR2 as SYGVNS. There are 13 residues in the CDR3.

The CDR3 sequence is CASSVGSSGVYEQYF. The CDR3 bases are TGTGCCAGCAGCGTAGGGTCTAGCGGGGTTTACGAGCAGTACTTC. The chain joins TRBV9 to TRBJ2-7; 9 bases are shared with TRBD2. The germline gives CDR1 SGDLS, CDR2 YYNGEE. This CDR3 contains 15 residues. V dropped 0 bases and J dropped 4; count of bases not matched to a gene: 5.

The genes are TRBV12-5 and TRBJ2-7, with 11 positions matching TRBD2. Per the germline V gene, CDR1 is LGHNT and CDR2 is FRNRAP. V trimming: 5 bases; J trimming: 4 bases; junction bases outside the gene matches: 7. The CDR3 spans 15 residues. CDR3 in amino acids: CASGRVLAGDYEQYF. The CDR3 DNA sequence: TGTGCTAGTGGTAGAGTACTAGCGGGAGATTACGAGCAGTACTTC.

This CDR3 is CASSSRQGINYGYTF. The CDR3 DNA is TGTGCCAGTAGTTCCCGACAGGGGATTAACTATGGCTACACCTTC. The chain couples TRBV19 to TRBJ1-2; 8 bases are a match to TRBD1. CDR3 length: 15 residues. In germline, CDR1 is LNHDA, CDR2 SQIVND (reference sequence). The V and J ends lost 5 bases and 1 base, in that order; junction bases with no gene match: 6.

The chain recombines TRBV5-1 with TRBJ1-1, with D maybe TRBD1 (6 bases). CDR3 size: 14 residues. The V gene's germline CDR1 is SGHRS and CDR2 YFSETQ. The germline V and J ends were trimmed by 0 bases and 2 bases, with 8 bases remaining between them. CDR3 residues: CASSLAGDNTEAFF. CDR3 DNA sequence: TGCGCCAGCAGCTTGGCAGGGGACAACACTGAAGCTTTCTTT.

The rearrangement links TRBV30 to TRBJ1-3; no firm D call. Germline V gene sequence: CDR1 GTSNPN, CDR2 SVGIG (reference sequence). CDR3 size: 13 residues. V lost 2 bases and J lost 2, with 7 bases in between. DNA for the CDR3: TGTGCCTGGAGTAATCTCGCTGGAAACACCATATATTTT. It translates to CAWSNLAGNTIYF.

This sequence joins TRBV5-3 and TRBJ1-1, with 7 bases lining up with TRBD1. TRBV5-3 is treated as an ORF (open reading frame) with a function not yet certain. This CDR3 contains 14 residues. The trim removed 3 bases at V and 7 bases at J, leaving 9 bases unmatched. For the CDR3, the DNA is TGTGCCAGAAGCTCCTGGACAGGCGACCTTGAAGCTTTCTTT. Translated: CARSSWTGDLEAFF.

As for this clone: An end of the junction differs from the germline gene, which may be a read error. The V and J genes are TRBV18 and TRBJ2-1; D unresolved. Germline V gene sequence: CDR1 KGHSH, CDR2 LQKENI. This CDR3 has 11 residues. The CDR3 DNA sequence: TGTGCCAGCTCACCTGACAAGGAGCAGTTCTTC. Amino acid sequence: CASSPDKEQFF.

The rearrangement links TRBV30 to TRBJ2-5; 11 nucleotides line up with TRBD1. The J call may be wrong; the DNA end is better matched by TRBJ2-7. The CDR3 contains 16 residues. Germline V lookup: CDR1 GTSNPN, CDR2 SVGIG (reference sequence). The CDR3 DNA is TGTGCCTGGAGGGAACCGGGACAGGGGGGAAGGTACGAGCAGTACTTC. Protein sequence: CAWREPGQGGRYEQYF.

The chain recombines TRBV19 with TRBJ2-5; no firm D call. The CDR3 sequence is 13 residues long. V was clipped by 6 bases and J by 2 bases, with 10 bases between them. Germline lookup yields CDR1 LNHDA and CDR2 SQIVND (reference sequence). CDR3 DNA: TGTGCCAGTAGGGCACCCAGGCAAGAGACCCAGTACTTC. Its translation is CASRAPRQETQYF.

This chain joins TRBV18 and TRBJ1-5; 8 positions match TRBD1. Germline loops: CDR1 KGHSH, CDR2 LQKENI. This CDR3 spans 14 amino acids. Losses at the gene ends were 2 bases for V and 7 bases for J; bases not matched to a gene: 4. The chain's CDR3 is CASSPIGQGQPQHF. CDR3 DNA sequence: TGTGCCAGCTCACCAATCGGACAGGGCCAGCCCCAGCATTTT.

The chain links TRBV18 to TRBJ1-4; TRBD1 matches at 9 bases. Germline V gives CDR1 KGHSH, CDR2 LQKENI. The CDR3 has 15 residues. V lost 1 base to trimming and J lost 8 bases; unmatched junction nucleotides: 5. CDR3 nucleotide sequence: TGTGCCAGCTCACCACGGGGGACAGGGAAGGAAAAACTGTTTTTT. Translating it yields CASSPRGTGKEKLFF.

The rearrangement joins TRBV30 to TRBJ1-1, with D perhaps matching TRBD1 (6 bases). Germline V gene sequence: CDR1 GTSNPN, CDR2 SVGIG (reference sequence). The ends were cut back, 4 bases at V and 4 bases at J, with 16 bases in the middle. The CDR3 totals 14 residues. This CDR3 reads CAWNKGGQGTEAFF. The CDR3, as DNA: TGTGCCTGGAATAAGGGGGGGCAGGGCACTGAAGCTTTCTTT.

The CDR3 sequence is CASSSSGRAETQYF. CDR3 sequence (DNA): TGTGCCTCCTCCTCTAGCGGGAGGGCCGAGACCCAGTACTTC. The V call is TRBV30, the J call TRBJ2-5; 12 nucleotides line up with TRBD2. Germline CDR1 and CDR2: GTSNPN and SVGIG (reference sequence). Trimming cost V 7 bases and J 5 bases; bases outside gene matches: 8. This CDR3 comprises 14 residues.

This chain connects TRBV6-5 to TRBJ1-5; D possibly corresponds to TRBD1 (6 bases). There are 14 residues in the CDR3. The V gene's germline CDR1 is MNHEY and CDR2 SVGAGI. V dropped 4 bases and J dropped 6 bases, with 13 bases sitting between them. The CDR3: CASSSQGSRQPQHF. CDR3 bases: TGTGCCAGCAGTTCGCAGGGGAGCCGTCAGCCCCAGCATTTT.

This chain links TRBV30 with TRBJ2-2; D possibly corresponds to TRBD1 (5 bases). Germline lookup yields CDR1 GTSNPN and CDR2 SVGIG (reference sequence). This CDR3 is 14 amino acids long. V was pared by 5 bases and J by 5 bases, with 15 bases between. Written as DNA, the CDR3 is TGTGCCTGGGACATAACAGGTTCTACCGGGGAGCTGTTTTTT. This encodes CAWDITGSTGELFF.

The rearrangement links TRBV19 to TRBJ2-2, with 9 bases matching TRBD1. J lost 7 bases, V lost 0 bases, and 18 bases had no gene match. Germline V gives CDR1 LNHDA, CDR2 SQIVND (reference sequence). The CDR3 is made up of 20 amino acids. CDR3 loop: CASSIDSLTRDRALGGELFF. CDR3 nucleotide sequence: TGTGCCAGTAGTATAGATTCCTTAACCCGGGACAGGGCCCTCGGCGGGGAGCTGTTTTTT.

CDR3 sequence: CASSFSSLAGVGETQYF. For the CDR3, the DNA is TGTGCCAGCAGCTTCTCAAGTTTAGCGGGAGTCGGGGAGACCCAGTACTTC. The V and J genes are TRBV5-6 and TRBJ2-5; 9 nucleotides align to TRBD2. The CDR3 runs 17 residues. J was trimmed by 5 bases and V by 2 bases; bases with no gene match: 13. CDR1 is SGHDT, CDR2 YYEEEE, per germline.

J is TRBJ2-3 and V is TRBV7-2; perhaps TRBD1 as D (6 bases). The V end lost 8 bases, the J end lost 1 base, and 10 bases lay between the germline ends. Germline CDR1 is SGHTA and CDR2 is FQGNSA. CDR3 length: 13 residues. This CDR3 reads CASGRGGTDTQYF. The CDR3 DNA reads as TGTGCCAGCGGCAGGGGTGGCACAGATACGCAGTATTTT.

The chain recombines TRBV5-8 with TRBJ2-5, with 11 bases matching TRBD1. The CDR3 extends over 15 amino acids. CDR1 and CDR2 from the germline V gene are SGHTS and YDEGEE. The J segment lost 5 bases and the V segment lost 4 bases, leaving 7 bases of the junction unmatched. Here the CDR3 DNA reads TGTGCCAGCAGCCTGGCGGACAGGGGGCTGGAGACCCAGTACTTC. Translating it yields CASSLADRGLETQYF.

The genes are TRBV30 and TRBJ1-2, with D perhaps matching TRBD1 (5 bases). With 2 bases removed from V and 3 bases from J, the gap between germline ends came to 13 bases. The V gene's germline CDR1 is GTSNPN and CDR2 SVGIG (reference sequence). The CDR3 extends over 14 amino acids. CDR3 residues: CAWSFPGYHYGYTF. CDR3 bases: TGTGCCTGGAGTTTCCCAGGGTACCACTATGGCTACACCTTC.

Of note for this clone: At one end, the junction sequence differs from germline, possibly due to a read error. The chain uses TRBV5-1 and TRBJ1-1, with a tentative D call TRBD1 (6 bases). Germline values: CDR1 SGHRS, CDR2 YFSETQ. CDR3 length equals 13 residues. The CDR3 loop reads CASSGTMNTEAFF. In DNA, the CDR3 is TGCGCCAGCAGTGGGACAATGAATACTGAAGCTTTCTTT. Full variable domain (missing parts from reference TRBV5-1 and TRBJ1-1): KAGVTQTPRYLIKTRGQQVTLSCSPISGHRSVSWYQQTPGQGLQFLFEYFSETQRNKGNFPGRFSGRQFSNSRSEMNVSTLELGDSALYLCASSGTMNTEAFFGQGTRLTVV.

The chain joins TRBV29-1 to TRBJ1-3, with TRBD1 as a possible D gene (5 bases). The CDR3 length is 16 residues. Trimming stripped 4 bases from V and 0 bases from J, with 16 bases between. Germline CDR1 and CDR2: SQVTM and ANQGSEA. The CDR3, as DNA: TGCAGCGTTGTTGGCAGGGCTCCCAACTCTGGAAACACCATATATTTT. Protein sequence: CSVVGRAPNSGNTIYF. The complete variable domain, with remaining parts taken from reference TRBV29-1 and TRBJ1-3, reads SAVISQKPSRDICQRGTSLTIQCQVDSQVTMMFWYRQQPGQSLTLIATANQGSEATYESGFVIDKFPISRPNLTFSTLTVSNMSPEDSSIYLCSVVGRAPNSGNTIYFGEGSWLTVV.

V gene TRBV25-1 combines with J gene TRBJ1-1; D gene uncertain. The germline gives CDR1 MGHDK, CDR2 SYGVNS. Trimming took off 6 bases at V and 4 bases at J, with 12 bases between the two ends. The CDR3 is made up of 13 amino acids. The CDR3 loop is CASRTASITEAFF. The CDR3 region has the DNA TGTGCCAGCAGAACTGCATCAATCACTGAAGCTTTCTTT.

V is TRBV7-9 and J is TRBJ1-2; the D gene is possibly TRBD1 (5 bases). In germline, CDR1 is SEHNR, CDR2 FQNEAQ (reference sequence). CDR3 length: 15 amino acids. V lost 5 bases to trimming and J lost 2 bases, with 15 bases between them. The DNA of the CDR3 is TGTGCCAGCAGCCCTGGGGGGGACTCAAACTATGGCTACACCTTC. It encodes CASSPGGDSNYGYTF.

The V call is TRBV19, the J call TRBJ1-4, with D possibly TRBD1 on 5 matching bases. Per the germline V gene, CDR1 is LNHDA and CDR2 is SQIVND (reference sequence). CDR3 size: 15 residues. V gave up 5 bases and J gave up 8 bases, with 18 bases separating them. CDR3 protein: CASSPPGLLVEKLFF. CDR3 nucleotide sequence: TGTGCCAGTAGTCCACCGGGACTGTTGGTGGAAAAACTGTTTTTT.

The rearrangement links TRBV9 to TRBJ2-7; tentative D call: TRBD2 (5 bases). Germline lookup yields CDR1 SGDLS and CDR2 YYNGEE. V was trimmed by 3 bases and J by 2 bases, leaving 9 bases between them. The length of the CDR3 is 13 residues. This chain's CDR3 is CASSETGTYEQYF. Here the CDR3 DNA reads TGTGCCAGCAGCGAGACGGGAACCTACGAGCAGTACTTC.

This chain connects TRBV5-1 to TRBJ1-1; TRBD1 is a possible D gene (5 bases). The CDR3 length is 14 residues. The V and J ends lost 2 bases and 3 bases respectively, with 11 bases between them. The germline V gene has CDR1 SGHRS and CDR2 YFSETQ. CDR3 amino acids: CASSLQVWDTEAFF. Here the CDR3 DNA reads TGCGCCAGCAGCTTACAGGTCTGGGACACTGAAGCTTTCTTT.